This T cell receptor (beta chain) was profiled in a study of blood T cell repertoires in COVID-19. CDR1 PRHDT and CDR2 FYEKMQ come from the germline V gene (reference sequence). V trimming: 5 bases; J trimming: 6 bases; junction bases outside the gene matches: 9. The CDR3 extends over 15 amino acids. Produced via immunoSEQ multiplex PCR; TCRdb's table is partial and in-frame only. In the table there are about half a million clones, around nine tenths of which are singletons. J is TRBJ2-3 and V is TRBV13, with 9 bases lining up with TRBD1. The origin of this receptor is a woman aged 55-75 years who had recovered from COVID-19. Sequencing was done on a sample of PBMCs or T cells enriched from blood (not recorded which). The CDR3 DNA is TGTGCCAGCAGCCTCTACCGGGACAGGGCTGATACGCAGTATTTT. This encodes CASSLYRDRADTQYF. Supplemented by reference TRBV13 and TRBJ2-3, the full variable domain reads AAGVIQSPRHLIKEKRETATLKCYPIPRHDTVYWYQQGPGQDPQFLISFYEKMQSDKGSIPDRFSAQQFSDYHSELNMSSLELGDSALYFCASSLYRDRADTQYFGPGTRLTVL.